This section outlines one T cell receptor (beta chain) sequence together with its context. Its antigen remains unknown. The data belong to a study of early T cells in non-severe SARS-CoV-2 infection. Study-wide context: Investigators sequenced bulk RNA drawn from unsorted whole blood, and chains remained unpaired. Study outcomes and limitations: Matching with VDJdb favored anti-spike CD8 responses (missing private and CD4 specificities).

The CDR3 contains 14 residues. Unique molecular identifier tags were affixed to discrete cDNA molecules. TCRdb recomputed calls from the 5' RACE reads with MiXCR, one row per CDR3 protein. The sample has some 82,000 distinct CDR3 sequences; more than 10% are singletons. The material was whole blood, obtained at baseline. The TCR comes from an adult who was a healthcare worker with PCR-confirmed SARS-CoV-2 infection or an uninfected control (not recorded which). This chain uses TRBV21-1 with TRBJ2-5; the DNA was not used to check the table's D call, TRBD1. TRBV21-1 represents a pseudogene. The CDR3, as DNA: TGTGCCAGCAGCATCCCGGGCTACCAAGAGACCCAGTACTTC. Protein product: CASSIPGYQETQYF.